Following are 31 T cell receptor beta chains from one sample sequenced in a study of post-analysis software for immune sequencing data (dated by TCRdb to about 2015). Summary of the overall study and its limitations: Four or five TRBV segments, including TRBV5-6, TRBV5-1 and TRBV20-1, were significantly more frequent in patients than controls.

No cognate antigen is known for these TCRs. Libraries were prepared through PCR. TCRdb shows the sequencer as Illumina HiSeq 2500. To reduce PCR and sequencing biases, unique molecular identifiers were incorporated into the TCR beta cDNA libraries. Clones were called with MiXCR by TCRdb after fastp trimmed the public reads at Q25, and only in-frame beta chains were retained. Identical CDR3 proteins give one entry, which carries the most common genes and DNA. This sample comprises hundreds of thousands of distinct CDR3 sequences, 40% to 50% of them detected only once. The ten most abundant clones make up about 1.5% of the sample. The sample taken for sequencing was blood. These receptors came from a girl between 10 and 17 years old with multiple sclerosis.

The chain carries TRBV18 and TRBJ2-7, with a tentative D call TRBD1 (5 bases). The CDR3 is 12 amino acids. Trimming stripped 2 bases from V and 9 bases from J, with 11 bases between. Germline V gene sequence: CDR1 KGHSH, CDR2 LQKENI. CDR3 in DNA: TGTGCCAGCTCACCAAGGCAGGGTGCGCAGTACTTC. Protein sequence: CASSPRQGAQYF.

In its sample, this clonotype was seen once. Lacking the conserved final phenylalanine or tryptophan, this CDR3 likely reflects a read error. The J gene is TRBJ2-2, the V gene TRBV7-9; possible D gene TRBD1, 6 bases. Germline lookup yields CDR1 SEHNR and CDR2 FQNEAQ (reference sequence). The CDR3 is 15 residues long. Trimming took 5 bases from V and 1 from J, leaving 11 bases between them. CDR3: CASSDGQLNTGELFL. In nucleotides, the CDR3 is TGTGCCAGCAGCGACGGACAGCTGAACACCGGGGAGCTGTTTTTG.

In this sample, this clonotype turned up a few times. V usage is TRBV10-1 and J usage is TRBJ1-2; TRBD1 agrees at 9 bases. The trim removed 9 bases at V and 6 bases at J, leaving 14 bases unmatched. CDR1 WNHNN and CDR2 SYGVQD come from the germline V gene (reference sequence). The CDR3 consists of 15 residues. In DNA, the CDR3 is TGCGCCAGTTTGGATAGGTGGACAGGGGAAGATGGCTACACCTTC. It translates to CASLDRWTGEDGYTF.

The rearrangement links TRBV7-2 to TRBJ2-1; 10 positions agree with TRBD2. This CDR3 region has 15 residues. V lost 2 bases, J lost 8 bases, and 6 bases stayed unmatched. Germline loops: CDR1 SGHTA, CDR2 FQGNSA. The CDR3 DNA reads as TGTGCCAGCAGCTTAAAGAGCGGGGGGGCACATGAGCAGTTCTTC. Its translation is CASSLKSGGAHEQFF.

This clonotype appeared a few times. This chain's CDR3 is CSARKTGVYNEQFF. The DNA of the CDR3 is TGCAGTGCTAGAAAGACAGGGGTGTACAATGAGCAGTTCTTC. The V call is TRBV20-1, the J call TRBJ2-1; 8 bases are a match to TRBD1. CDR3 length: 14 residues. V trimming: 2 bases; J trimming: 4 bases; junction bases outside the gene matches: 4. Germline V gene lookup returns CDR1 DFQATT and CDR2 SNEGSKA (reference sequence).

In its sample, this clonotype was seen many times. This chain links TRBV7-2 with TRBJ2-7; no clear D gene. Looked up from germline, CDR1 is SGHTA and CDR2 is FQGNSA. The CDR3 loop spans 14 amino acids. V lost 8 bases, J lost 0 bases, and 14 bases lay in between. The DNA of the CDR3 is TGTGCCAGCTCACCACTGGGCAGCTCCTACGAGCAGTACTTC. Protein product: CASSPLGSSYEQYF.

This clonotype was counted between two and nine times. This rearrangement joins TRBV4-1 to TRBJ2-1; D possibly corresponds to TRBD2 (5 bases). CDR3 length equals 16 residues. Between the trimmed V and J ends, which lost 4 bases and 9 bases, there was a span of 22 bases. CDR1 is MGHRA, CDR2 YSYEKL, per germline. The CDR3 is CASSPSGSGIGGEQFF. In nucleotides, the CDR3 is TGCGCCAGCAGCCCGAGCGGCTCTGGGATAGGAGGTGAGCAGTTCTTC.

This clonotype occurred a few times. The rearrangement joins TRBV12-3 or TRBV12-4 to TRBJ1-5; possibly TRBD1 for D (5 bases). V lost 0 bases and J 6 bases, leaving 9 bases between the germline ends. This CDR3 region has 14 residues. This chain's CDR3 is CASSLAAGSQPQHF. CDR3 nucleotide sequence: TGTGCCAGCAGTTTAGCGGCAGGGAGTCAGCCCCAGCATTTT.

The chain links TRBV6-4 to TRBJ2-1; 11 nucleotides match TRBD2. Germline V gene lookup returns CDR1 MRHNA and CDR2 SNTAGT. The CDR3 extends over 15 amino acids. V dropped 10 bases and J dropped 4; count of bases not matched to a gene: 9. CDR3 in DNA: TGTGCCAACAGCCAGCTAGCGGGGGGTTACAATGAGCAGTTCTTC. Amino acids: CANSQLAGGYNEQFF.

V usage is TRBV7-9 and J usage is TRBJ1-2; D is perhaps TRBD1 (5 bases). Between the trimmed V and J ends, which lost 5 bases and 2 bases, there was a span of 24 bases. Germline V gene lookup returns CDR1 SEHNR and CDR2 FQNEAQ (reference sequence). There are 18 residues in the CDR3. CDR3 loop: CASSPRVDSTRVNYGYTF. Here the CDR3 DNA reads TGTGCCAGCAGCCCGAGAGTTGACAGCACCAGGGTCAACTATGGCTACACCTTC.

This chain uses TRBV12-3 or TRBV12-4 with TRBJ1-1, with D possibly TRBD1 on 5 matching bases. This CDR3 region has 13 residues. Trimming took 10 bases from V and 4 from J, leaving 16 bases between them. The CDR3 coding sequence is TGTGCCAACAACTACAGGTTGAGCACTGAAGCTTTCTTT. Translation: CANNYRLSTEAFF.

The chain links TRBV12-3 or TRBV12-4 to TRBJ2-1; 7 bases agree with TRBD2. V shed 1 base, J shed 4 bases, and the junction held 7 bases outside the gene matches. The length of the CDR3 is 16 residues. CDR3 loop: CASSLETSPPYNEQFF. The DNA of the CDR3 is TGTGCCAGCAGTTTAGAGACTAGCCCGCCTTACAATGAGCAGTTCTTC.

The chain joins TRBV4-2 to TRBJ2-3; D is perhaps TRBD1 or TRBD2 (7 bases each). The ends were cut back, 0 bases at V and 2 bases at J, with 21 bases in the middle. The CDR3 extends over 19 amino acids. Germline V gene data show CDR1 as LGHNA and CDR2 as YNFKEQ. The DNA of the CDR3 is TGTGCCAGCAGCCAAGATGGGAGGGGGCAGTGGGATCTCACAGATACGCAGTATTTT. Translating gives CASSQDGRGQWDLTDTQYF.

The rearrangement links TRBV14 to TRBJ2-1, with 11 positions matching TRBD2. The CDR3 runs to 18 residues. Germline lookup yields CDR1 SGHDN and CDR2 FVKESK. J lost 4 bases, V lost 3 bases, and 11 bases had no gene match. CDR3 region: CASSQAAVRLAGYNEQFF. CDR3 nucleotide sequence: TGTGCCAGCAGCCAGGCTGCAGTACGACTAGCGGGATACAATGAGCAGTTCTTC. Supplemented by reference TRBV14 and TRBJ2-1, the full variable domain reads EAGVTQFPSHSVIEKGQTVTLRCDPISGHDNLYWYRRVMGKEIKFLLHFVKESKQDESGMPNNRFLAERTGGTYSTLKVQPAELEDSGVYFCASSQAAVRLAGYNEQFFGPGTRLTVL.

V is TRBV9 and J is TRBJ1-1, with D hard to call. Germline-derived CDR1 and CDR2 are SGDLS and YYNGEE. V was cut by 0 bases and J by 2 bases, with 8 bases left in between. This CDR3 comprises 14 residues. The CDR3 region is CASSVVSLNTEAFF. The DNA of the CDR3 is TGTGCCAGCAGCGTAGTTTCACTCAACACTGAAGCTTTCTTT.

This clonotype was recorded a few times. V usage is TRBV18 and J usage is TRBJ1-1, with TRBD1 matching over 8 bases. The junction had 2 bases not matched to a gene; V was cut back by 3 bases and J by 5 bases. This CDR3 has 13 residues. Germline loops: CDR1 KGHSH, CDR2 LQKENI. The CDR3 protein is CASSPRTGTEAFF. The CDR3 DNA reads TGTGCCAGCTCACCCAGGACAGGGACTGAAGCTTTCTTT.

The CDR3 spells CASSLKGATYEQYF. The CDR3, as DNA: TGCGCCAGCAGCTTGAAAGGGGCGACCTACGAGCAGTACTTC. This rearrangement joins TRBV5-1 to TRBJ2-7; possibly TRBD1 for D (5 bases). The V end was cut by 1 base, the J end by 2 bases, with 10 bases between. The CDR3 contains 14 residues. CDR1 and CDR2 from the germline V gene are SGHRS and YFSETQ. The whole variable domain, filled in from reference TRBV5-1 and TRBJ2-7, reads KAGVTQTPRYLIKTRGQQVTLSCSPISGHRSVSWYQQTPGQGLQFLFEYFSETQRNKGNFPGRFSGRQFSNSRSEMNVSTLELGDSALYLCASSLKGATYEQYFGPGTRLTVT.

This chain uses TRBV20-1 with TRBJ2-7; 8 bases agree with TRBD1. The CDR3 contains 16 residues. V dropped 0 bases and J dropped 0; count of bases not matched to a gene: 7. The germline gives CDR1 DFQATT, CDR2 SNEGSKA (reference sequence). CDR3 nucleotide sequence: TGCAGTGCTAGAGACCCCGACAGGGGAACCTCCTACGAGCAGTACTTC. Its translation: CSARDPDRGTSYEQYF.

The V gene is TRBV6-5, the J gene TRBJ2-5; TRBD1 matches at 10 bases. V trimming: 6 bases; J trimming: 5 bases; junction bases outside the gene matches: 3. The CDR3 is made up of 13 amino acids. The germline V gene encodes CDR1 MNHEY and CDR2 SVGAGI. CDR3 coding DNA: TGTGCCAGCAGGAGACAGGGGGCGGAGACCCAGTACTTC. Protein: CASRRQGAETQYF.

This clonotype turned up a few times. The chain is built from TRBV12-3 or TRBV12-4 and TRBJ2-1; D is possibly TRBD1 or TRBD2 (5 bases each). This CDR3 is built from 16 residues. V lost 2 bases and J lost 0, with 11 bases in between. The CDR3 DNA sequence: TGTGCCAGCAGTTTACAAGGGACCCTCTCCTACAATGAGCAGTTCTTC. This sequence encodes CASSLQGTLSYNEQFF.

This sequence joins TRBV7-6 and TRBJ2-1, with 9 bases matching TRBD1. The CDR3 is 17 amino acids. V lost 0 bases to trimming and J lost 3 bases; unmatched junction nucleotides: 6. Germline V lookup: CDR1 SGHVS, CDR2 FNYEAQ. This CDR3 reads CASSLAGRDRDYNEQFF. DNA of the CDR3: TGTGCCAGCAGCTTAGCGGGTCGGGACAGGGACTACAATGAGCAGTTCTTC.

The CDR3 region is CASSAWLAGYEQYF. CDR3 nucleotides: TGTGCCAGCAGTGCTTGGCTAGCGGGCTACGAGCAGTACTTC. J is TRBJ2-5 and V is TRBV2, with 8 bases matching TRBD2. The J call is in doubt because the DNA end fits TRBJ2-7 better. The CDR3 is made up of 14 amino acids. In germline, CDR1 is SNHLY, CDR2 FYNNEI.

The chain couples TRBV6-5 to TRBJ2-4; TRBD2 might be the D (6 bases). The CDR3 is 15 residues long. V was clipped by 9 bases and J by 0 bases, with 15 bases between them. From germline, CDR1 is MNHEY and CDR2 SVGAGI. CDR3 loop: CASAPGGVAKNIQYF. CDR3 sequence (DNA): TGTGCCAGTGCTCCAGGCGGGGTAGCCAAAAACATTCAGTACTTC.

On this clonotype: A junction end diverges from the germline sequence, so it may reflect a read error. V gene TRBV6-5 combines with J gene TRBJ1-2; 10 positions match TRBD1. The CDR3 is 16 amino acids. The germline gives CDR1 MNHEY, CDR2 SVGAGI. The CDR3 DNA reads TGTGCCAACAGTTACTCGGGGACAGGGGATAACTATGGCTACACCTTC. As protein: CANSYSGTGDNYGYTF.

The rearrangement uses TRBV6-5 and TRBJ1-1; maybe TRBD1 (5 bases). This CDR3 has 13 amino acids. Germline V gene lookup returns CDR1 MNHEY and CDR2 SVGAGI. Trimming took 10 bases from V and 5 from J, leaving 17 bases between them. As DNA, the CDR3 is TGTGCCACCCTAGGGGCGGCGGGGACTGAAGCTTTCTTT. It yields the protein CATLGAAGTEAFF.

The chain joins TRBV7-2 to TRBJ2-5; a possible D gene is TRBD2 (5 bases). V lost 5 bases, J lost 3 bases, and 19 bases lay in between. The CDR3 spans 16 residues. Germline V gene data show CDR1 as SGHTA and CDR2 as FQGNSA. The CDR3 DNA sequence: TGTGCCAGCAGCGCCATACCACGGACTGACAAAGAGACCCAGTACTTC. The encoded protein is CASSAIPRTDKETQYF.

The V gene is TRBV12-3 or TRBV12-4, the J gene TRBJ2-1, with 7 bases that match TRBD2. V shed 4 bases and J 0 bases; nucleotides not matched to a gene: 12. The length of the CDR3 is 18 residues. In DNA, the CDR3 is TGTGCCAGCAGTTCCCCATCTAGCGGAGGAATCTCCTACAATGAGCAGTTCTTC. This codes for CASSSPSSGGISYNEQFF.

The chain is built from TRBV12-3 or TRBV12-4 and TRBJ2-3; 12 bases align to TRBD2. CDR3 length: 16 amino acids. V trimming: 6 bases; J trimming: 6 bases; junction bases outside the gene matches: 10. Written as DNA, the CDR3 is TGTGCCAGCAGGGGACTAGCGGGCGGTCGCGCGGATACGCAGTATTTT. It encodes CASRGLAGGRADTQYF.

The CDR3 nucleotides are TGTGCCAGCAGAGGACTAGCGCGAAGCCTGGGTGAGCAGTTCTTC. It is translated as CASRGLARSLGEQFF. The chain joins TRBV12-3 or TRBV12-4 to TRBJ2-1; 9 bases align to TRBD2. The CDR3 runs 15 residues. The trim removed 6 bases at V and 9 bases at J, leaving 12 bases unmatched.

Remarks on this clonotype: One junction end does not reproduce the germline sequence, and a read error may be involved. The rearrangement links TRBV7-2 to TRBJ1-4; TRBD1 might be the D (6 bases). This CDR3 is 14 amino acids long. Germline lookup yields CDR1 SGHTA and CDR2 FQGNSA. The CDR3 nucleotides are TGCGCCAGCAACTTACAGGGTTGGGGTGAAAAACTGTTTTTT. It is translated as CASNLQGWGEKLFF.

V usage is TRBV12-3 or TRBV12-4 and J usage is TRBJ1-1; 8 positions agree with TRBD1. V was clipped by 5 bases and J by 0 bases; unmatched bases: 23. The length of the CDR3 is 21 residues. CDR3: CASSRPGQVLHPRGMNTEAFF. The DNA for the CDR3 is TGTGCCAGCAGTCGCCCGGGACAGGTCTTGCATCCTCGGGGGATGAACACTGAAGCTTTCTTT.